This T cell receptor beta chain was sequenced in a study of blood T cell repertoires in COVID-19. Study as a whole: Some COVID-19 samples were acute and others convalescent; all came from the United States, Italy and Spain. From T cells, B-cell-depleted T cells, or PBMCs came the material, which was cDNA or gDNA.

The CDR3 consists of 16 residues. Unmatched junction bases numbered 1, after V lost 3 bases and J lost 0 bases. The germline gives CDR1 SEHNR, CDR2 FQNEAQ (reference sequence). The sample holds a few counts of this clone. In the original processing: The authors estimated nucleated cell counts from reference gene primer amplification. Assay: immunoSEQ multiplex PCR; the TCRdb copy retains only in-frame clones and omits some. V and J calls and clone size are given by that table; D and trimming were obtained from the DNA. Of 200,000 to 300,000 clones in the sample, 83% were seen once. This TCR derives from a human donor in a cohort sampled during active COVID-19. The chain links TRBV7-9 to TRBJ2-2; TRBD2 aligns across 10 bases. Sequencing input: peripheral blood. The CDR3 is CASSFGLAANTGELFF. The DNA of the CDR3 is TGTGCCAGCAGCTTCGGACTAGCGGCGAACACCGGGGAGCTGTTTTTT.